This paragraph reports one T cell receptor (beta chain). Its antigen is still unknown. No base-level quality is on record; no much larger clone is a single base apart. The sample originates from a study of cytomegalovirus exposure and HLA in healthy donors (dated by TCRdb to 2017 to 2019). Regarding the study in general: According to a later analysis, one platform produced both the 120 validation repertoires and the 700 or so repertoires of the first cohort. To predict cytomegalovirus infection status, the study brought together high-throughput TCR immunosequencing, statistical association of individual TCRs with disease status, and machine learning. Besides the first cohort of 666 subjects, a separate validation cohort made up of roughly 120 different subjects was used. The study was designed to test whether signatures of past pathogen exposure could be identified by cataloging public T cell receptors. What the research found in general, with its limitations: A later analysis found that TCRs clustered in the first cohort also tended to co-occur in the roughly 120 validation repertoires, with 90% to 95% of cluster scores above 0. In the study, around 150 TCR beta chains were listed as associated with cytomegalovirus. The authors suggested that the approach could potentially be extended to other disease states and immunological phenotypes. Cytomegalovirus status was reported to be diagnosed by the classifier with high specificity and sensitivity in both the original and validation cohorts. Most TCR sequences were seen in very few donors, while some public TCRs were found in many individuals. A later analysis lacked HLA typing for the validation cohort, so it scored co-occurrence in that cohort across all 110 or so repertoires. In vitro tests confirmed that a few of the cytomegalovirus-associated TCR beta chains recognize cytomegalovirus antigens.

At the junction V is shortened by 6 bases and J by 10 bases; bases outside the gene matches: 11. Based on the germline V gene (reference sequence), the CDR1 and CDR2 sequences are LNHDA and SQIVND. The CDR3 numbers 14 residues from cysteine through phenylalanine. Only CDR3 DNA remains: 42 bases, in frame from the first base. Separate from the approximately 700-subject first cohort, the validation cohort of 120 subjects was the group to which the donors belonged. Receptor libraries were prepared by the immunoSEQ multiplex PCR assay. Per the source publication's procedure: A statistical classification framework was built for diagnosing cytomegalovirus status from the catalog of TCR beta chain sequences. Held by TCRdb, this immuneACCESS table contains in-frame sequences only and omits some clones. Under half of the omission traces to an unresolved V gene where checked; the cause of the rest is unknown. V and J calls plus clone size are reproduced from that table; the DNA served to infer D and trimming. In all, the sample holds 250,000 to 300,000 clones, and 90% of those were seen once. The top ten hold under 0.4% of the sample.

Sequencing input: PBMCs. The chain is made from TRBV19 and TRBJ2-1; TRBD1 matches 8 bases in the middle. The clonotype originates from a young woman in good health and CMV-seronegative. The sequenced DNA is TGTGCCAGTAGACAGATCGCAGGGGGCCGGGAGCAGTTCTTC. This sequence encodes CASRQIAGGREQFF.